This is a list of T cell receptor beta chains from one sample in a study of regulatory T cells in long-lasting Graves disease. TCRdb passed the multiplex PCR reads through MiXCR, listing each CDR3 protein once. The sample holds 400,000 to 500,000 distinct CDR3 sequences; approximately 22% are singletons and the top ten take about 12%. The sample was peripheral blood mononuclear cells (PBMCs), taken when the disease was refractory, from a patient treated with antithyroid drugs. The origin of the receptors is a female donor with Graves disease. Both conserved end residues are part of each CDR3. Each record gives: J gene, D gene, V gene, clone size, CDR3 DNA, CDR3 protein. D genes are given only for firm matches. Clone size, where shown, is once, few, many, or a class for clones that have expanded.

J: TRBJ2-3; D: NA; V: TRBV15; size: few; DNA: TGTGCCACCAGCCCGAGGGGGGCTGAAGATACGCAGTATTTT; CDR3: CATSPRGAEDTQYF
J: TRBJ1-1; D: NA; V: TRBV7-9; size: many; DNA: TGTGCCAGCAGCCCTAATCTGGGGGTTGCTTTCTTT; CDR3: CASSPNLGVAFF
J: TRBJ2-2; D: NA; V: TRBV5-1; size: NA; DNA: TGCGCCAGCAGCAGTTCGATTGAAGCCGGGGAGCTGTTTTTT; CDR3: CASSSSIEAGELFF
J: TRBJ2-2; D: TRBD2; V: TRBV28; size: many; DNA: TGTGCCAGCAGCCCTCGGGGGGGTCGCACCGGGGAGCTGTTTTTT; CDR3: CASSPRGGRTGELFF
J: TRBJ1-2; D: NA; V: TRBV27; size: NA; DNA: TGTGCCCGCAGCGAATCAAGGGGGGGTGAGACCTTC; CDR3: CARSESRGGETF
J: TRBJ2-7; D: NA; V: TRBV3-2; size: once; DNA: TGTGCCAGCAGCCAAGATCGGGCAGGGGAACCCTACGAGCAGTACTTC; CDR3: CASSQDRAGEPYEQYF
J: TRBJ2-6; D: NA; V: TRBV27; size: few; DNA: TGTGCCAGCAGTTCGCAGGTAGGGGCCAACGTCCTGACTTTC; CDR3: CASSSQVGANVLTF
J: TRBJ2-2; D: NA; V: TRBV11-2; size: few; DNA: TGTGCCAGCAGCTTAGGCAAATGGGACCCGAACACCGGGGAGCTGTTTTTT; CDR3: CASSLGKWDPNTGELFF
J: TRBJ1-2; D: NA; V: TRBV3-1; size: NA; DNA: TGTGCCAGCAGCCCGCAGGGATTAATCTATGGCTACACCTTC; CDR3: CASSPQGLIYGYTF
J: TRBJ2-7; D: NA; V: TRBV5-1; size: many; DNA: TGCGCCAGCAGCGTGGGGGTTGGCGGCGAGCAGTACTTC; CDR3: CASSVGVGGEQYF
J: TRBJ1-2; D: NA; V: TRBV28; size: many; DNA: TGTGCCAGCAGTTTCCCGACAAACGCAAACTATGGCTACACCTTC; CDR3: CASSFPTNANYGYTF
J: TRBJ2-6; D: TRBD1; V: TRBV7-9; size: few; DNA: TGTGCCAGCAGCAGGGACAGGCGTCCCGGGGCCAACGTCCTGACTTTC; CDR3: CASSRDRRPGANVLTF
J: TRBJ2-2; D: NA; V: TRBV9; size: few; DNA: TGTGCCAGCAGCGTGTCAACGAACACCGGGGAGCTGTTTTTT; CDR3: CASSVSTNTGELFF
J: TRBJ2-2; D: NA; V: TRBV6-5; size: many; DNA: TGTGCCAGCAGTTACTCGACCAGCGGCACCGGGGAGCTGTTTTTT; CDR3: CASSYSTSGTGELFF
J: TRBJ2-1; D: NA; V: TRBV11-1; size: NA; DNA: TGTGCCAGCACCCCCCGGGACTGGTACTACAATGAGCAGTTCTTC; CDR3: CASTPRDWYYNEQFF
J: TRBJ1-6; D: TRBD1; V: TRBV11-2; size: few; DNA: TGTGCCAGCAGCTCCCCAGGGGGGAATTCACCCCTCCACTTT; CDR3: CASSSPGGNSPLHF
J: TRBJ1-1; D: TRBD1; V: TRBV9; size: NA; DNA: TGTGCCAGCAGCGGCGGGACAGTGCGCGCTTTCTTT; CDR3: CASSGGTVRAFF
J: TRBJ2-1; D: TRBD1; V: TRBV29-1; size: once; DNA: TGCAGCGTTGGCCCAAGGACAGGGGGCTACAATGAGCAGTTCTTC; CDR3: CSVGPRTGGYNEQFF
J: TRBJ1-2; D: NA; V: TRBV30; size: few; DNA: TGTGCCTGGAGTCGGCAGCCTAGCAACTATGGCTACACCTTC; CDR3: CAWSRQPSNYGYTF
J: TRBJ2-3; D: NA; V: TRBV2; size: many; DNA: TGTGCCAGCAGGGAAGACAGAATGACGGACAACACAGATACGCAGTATTTT; CDR3: CASREDRMTDNTDTQYF
J: TRBJ1-5; D: NA; V: TRBV30; size: few; DNA: TGTGCCTGGAGTGGCTCTAGGGGAGCCCAGCATTTT; CDR3: CAWSGSRGAQHF
J: TRBJ2-7; D: TRBD1; V: TRBV25-1; size: few; DNA: TGTGCCAGCAGTGCGAGGACAGGGGATTCCTACGAGCAGTACTTC; CDR3: CASSARTGDSYEQYF
J: TRBJ2-2; D: NA; V: TRBV28; size: many; DNA: TGTGCCAGCAGTTTTGCCCTGTTGGGGGACGGGGAGCTGTTTTTT; CDR3: CASSFALLGDGELFF
J: TRBJ1-4; D: TRBD1; V: TRBV6-1; size: many; DNA: TGTGCCAGCCAGGACAGGATCCAACCCGGAGGTGAAAAACTGTTTTTT; CDR3: CASQDRIQPGGEKLFF
J: TRBJ2-7; D: NA; V: TRBV30; size: NA; DNA: TGTGCCTGGAGGGCCTCCTACGAGCAGTACTTC; CDR3: CAWRASYEQYF
J: TRBJ1-1; D: TRBD1; V: TRBV6-5; size: many; DNA: TGTGCCAGCAGTTACGGAGGGGGCAGGAACACTGAAGCTTTCTTT; CDR3: CASSYGGGRNTEAFF
J: TRBJ1-2; D: NA; V: TRBV6-1; size: few; DNA: TGTGCCAGCAGCTACCTTGGACTTCTAAGTGGGTATGGCTACACCTTC; CDR3: CASSYLGLLSGYGYTF
J: TRBJ1-2; D: NA; V: TRBV5-4; size: few; DNA: TGTGCCAGCAGCCCCTCCGCCAAGGGGGGGACCTATGGCTACACCTTC; CDR3: CASSPSAKGGTYGYTF
J: TRBJ2-2; D: NA; V: TRBV28; size: many; DNA: TGTGCCAGCAGTAGCCAGGGGAGAGACACCGGGGAGCTGTTTTTT; CDR3: CASSSQGRDTGELFF
J: TRBJ2-5; D: NA; V: TRBV3-1; size: few; DNA: TGTGCCAGCAGCCTAGGGCCCCGTAATACCCAGTACTTC; CDR3: CASSLGPRNTQYF
J: TRBJ2-2; D: NA; V: TRBV19; size: NA; DNA: TGTGCCAGTAGTATTGGGGGCCGCACCGGGGAGCTGTTTTTT; CDR3: CASSIGGRTGELFF
J: TRBJ1-3; D: NA; V: TRBV6-1; size: few; DNA: TGTGCCAGCCAAAGAGGAAACACCATATATTTT; CDR3: CASQRGNTIYF
J: TRBJ1-2; D: TRBD1; V: TRBV6-1; size: few; DNA: TGTGCCAGCACCGAGCCGGGACAGGGGAACTATGGCTACACCTTC; CDR3: CASTEPGQGNYGYTF
J: TRBJ1-5; D: NA; V: TRBV10-3; size: few; DNA: TGTGCCATCAGTGAGTTGTTGGACGGGGCGGGCAATCAGCCCCAGCATTTT; CDR3: CAISELLDGAGNQPQHF
J: TRBJ2-2; D: NA; V: TRBV30; size: few; DNA: TGTGCCTGGAGTTTGACAGCGAACACCGGGGAGCTGTTTTTT; CDR3: CAWSLTANTGELFF
J: TRBJ2-5; D: NA; V: TRBV11-3; size: few; DNA: TGTGCCAGCAGCCTAGGGGTCAGGGGTCTCCAAGAGACCCAGTACTTC; CDR3: CASSLGVRGLQETQYF
J: TRBJ2-7; D: TRBD2; V: TRBV20-1; size: NA; DNA: TGCAGTGCTAGTACTCCCGGGACTAGCTACGAGCAGTACTTC; CDR3: CSASTPGTSYEQYF
J: TRBJ1-2; D: NA; V: TRBV12-3/TRBV12-4; size: many; DNA: TGTGCCAGCAGTTCCCTCCAGTCCCCGGGTCACTATGGCTACACCTTC; CDR3: CASSSLQSPGHYGYTF
J: TRBJ2-5; D: TRBD1; V: TRBV6-1; size: many; DNA: TGTGCCAGCAGTAAAACTAGGCGGGGGACAGGGGGCGAGACCCAGTACTTC; CDR3: CASSKTRRGTGGETQYF
J: TRBJ1-5; D: NA; V: TRBV12-3/TRBV12-4; size: many; DNA: TGTGCCAGCAGTTCTCGTGCGGGACCGGTCAATCAGCCCCAGCATTTT; CDR3: CASSSRAGPVNQPQHF
J: TRBJ1-5; D: NA; V: TRBV12-3/TRBV12-4; size: NA; DNA: TGTGCCAGCAGTTTAGCCCCCGGAGAGAATCAGCCCCAGCATTTT; CDR3: CASSLAPGENQPQHF
J: TRBJ1-1; D: NA; V: TRBV6-1; size: few; DNA: TGTGCCAGCAGTGTAGTGGGGGGATCACCTGAAGCTTTCTTT; CDR3: CASSVVGGSPEAFF
J: TRBJ1-4; D: TRBD1; V: TRBV20-1; size: few; DNA: TGCAGTGCTAGAGATATAGGGGGCAACGAAAAACTGTTTTTT; CDR3: CSARDIGGNEKLFF
J: TRBJ1-5; D: TRBD1; V: TRBV2; size: many; DNA: TGTGCCAGCAGTGAAAAGACAGGGTTTGGGCAGCCCCAGCATTTT; CDR3: CASSEKTGFGQPQHF